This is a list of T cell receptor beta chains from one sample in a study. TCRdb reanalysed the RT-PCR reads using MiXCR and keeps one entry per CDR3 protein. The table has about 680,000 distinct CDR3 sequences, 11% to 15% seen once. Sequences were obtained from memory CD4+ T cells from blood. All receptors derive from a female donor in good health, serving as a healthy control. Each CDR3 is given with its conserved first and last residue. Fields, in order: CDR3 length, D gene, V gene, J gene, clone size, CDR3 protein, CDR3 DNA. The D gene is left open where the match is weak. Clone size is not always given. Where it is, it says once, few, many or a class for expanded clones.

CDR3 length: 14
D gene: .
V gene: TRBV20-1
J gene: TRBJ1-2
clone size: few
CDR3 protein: CSARAPIVGYGYTF
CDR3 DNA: TGCAGTGCTAGAGCACCGATAGTCGGCTATGGCTACACCTTC

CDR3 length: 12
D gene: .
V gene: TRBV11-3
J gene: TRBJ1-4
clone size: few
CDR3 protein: CASSDRNEKLFF
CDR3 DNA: TGTGCCAGCAGCGACAGGAATGAAAAACTGTTTTTT

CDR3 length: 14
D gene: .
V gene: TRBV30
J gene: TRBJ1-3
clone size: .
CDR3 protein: CAWSVSLSGNTIYF
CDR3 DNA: TGTGCCTGGAGTGTTAGCCTCTCTGGAAACACCATATATTTT

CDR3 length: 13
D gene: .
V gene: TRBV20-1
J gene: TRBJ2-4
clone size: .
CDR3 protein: CSAGHFTKNIQYF
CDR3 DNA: TGCAGTGCCGGACATTTTACCAAAAACATTCAGTACTTC

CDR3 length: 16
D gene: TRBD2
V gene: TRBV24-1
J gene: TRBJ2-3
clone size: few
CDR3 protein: CATSGLGLAGGDTQYF
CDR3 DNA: TGTGCCACCAGTGGTTTAGGACTAGCGGGGGGAGATACGCAGTATTTT

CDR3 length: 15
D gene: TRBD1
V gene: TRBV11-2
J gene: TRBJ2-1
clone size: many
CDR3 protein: CASTNYGTGINEQFF
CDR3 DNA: TGTGCCAGCACCAACTATGGGACAGGGATCAATGAGCAGTTCTTC

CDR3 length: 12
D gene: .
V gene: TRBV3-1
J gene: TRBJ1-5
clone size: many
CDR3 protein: CASSQEGQPQHF
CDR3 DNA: TGTGCCAGCAGCCAAGAAGGGCAGCCCCAGCATTTT

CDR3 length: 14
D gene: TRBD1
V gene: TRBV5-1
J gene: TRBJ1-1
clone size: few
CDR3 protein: CATTEGGVNTEAFF
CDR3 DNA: TGCGCCACTACCGAAGGGGGCGTGAACACTGAAGCTTTCTTT

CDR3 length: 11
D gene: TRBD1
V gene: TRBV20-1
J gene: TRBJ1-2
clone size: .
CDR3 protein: CTGRTGEGYNF
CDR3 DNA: TGCACTGGTCGGACAGGAGAAGGCTACAACTTC

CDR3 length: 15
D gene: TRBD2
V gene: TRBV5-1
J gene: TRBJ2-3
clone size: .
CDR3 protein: CASTPLAGGADTQYF
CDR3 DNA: TGCGCCAGCACTCCGCTCGCGGGAGGGGCAGATACGCAGTATTTT

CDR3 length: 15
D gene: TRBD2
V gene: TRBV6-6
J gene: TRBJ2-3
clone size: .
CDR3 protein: CASSPPGLAGDTQYF
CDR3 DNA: TGTGCCAGCAGTCCTCCGGGACTAGCGGGAGATACGCAGTATTTT

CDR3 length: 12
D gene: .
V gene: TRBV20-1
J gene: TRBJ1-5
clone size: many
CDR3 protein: CSATWGGQPQHF
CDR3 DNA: TGCAGTGCTACTTGGGGGGGACAGCCCCAGCATTTT

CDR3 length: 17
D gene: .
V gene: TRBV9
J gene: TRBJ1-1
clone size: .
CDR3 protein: CASSVGPGGGYGTEAFF
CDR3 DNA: TGTGCCAGCAGCGTAGGCCCCGGGGGCGGGTATGGCACTGAAGCTTTCTTT

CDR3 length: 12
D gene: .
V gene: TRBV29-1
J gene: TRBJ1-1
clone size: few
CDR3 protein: CSVYTVNTEAFF
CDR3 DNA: TGCAGCGTTTACACAGTGAACACTGAAGCTTTCTTT

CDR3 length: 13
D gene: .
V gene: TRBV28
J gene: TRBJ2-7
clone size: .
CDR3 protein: CASSSTEFYEQYF
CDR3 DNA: TGTGCCAGCAGTTCTACAGAGTTCTACGAGCAGTACTTC

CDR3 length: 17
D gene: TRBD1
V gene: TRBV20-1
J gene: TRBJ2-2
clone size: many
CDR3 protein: CSARDSHRQGNTGELFF
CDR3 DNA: TGCAGTGCTAGAGACTCCCATCGACAGGGGAACACCGGGGAGCTGTTTTTT

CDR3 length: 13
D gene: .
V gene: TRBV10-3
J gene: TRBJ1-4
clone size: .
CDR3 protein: CATARSENEKLFF
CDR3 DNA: TGTGCCACCGCCAGGAGTGAGAATGAAAAACTGTTTTTT

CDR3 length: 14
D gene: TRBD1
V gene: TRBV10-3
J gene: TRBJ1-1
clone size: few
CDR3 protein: CAISRQGSSTEAFF
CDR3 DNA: TGTGCCATCAGTCGACAGGGGAGTAGCACTGAAGCTTTCTTT

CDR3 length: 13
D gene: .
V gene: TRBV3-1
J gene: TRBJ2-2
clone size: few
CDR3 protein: CASSTRADGELFF
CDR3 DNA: TGTGCCAGCAGCACCCGTGCCGACGGGGAGCTGTTTTTT

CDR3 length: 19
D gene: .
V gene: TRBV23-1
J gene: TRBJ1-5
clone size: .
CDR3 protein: CASSPRCPPTGYSNQPQHF
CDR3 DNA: TGCGCCAGCAGCCCCCGTTGCCCTCCGACGGGGTATAGCAATCAGCCCCAGCATTTT

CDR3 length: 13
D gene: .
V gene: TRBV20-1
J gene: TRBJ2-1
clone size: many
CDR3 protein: CSARLGFYNEQFF
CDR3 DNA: TGCAGTGCTAGACTCGGCTTCTACAATGAGCAGTTCTTC

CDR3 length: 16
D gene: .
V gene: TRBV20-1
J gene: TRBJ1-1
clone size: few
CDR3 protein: CSARGRGGSLNTEAFF
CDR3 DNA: TGCAGTGCTAGAGGGAGGGGAGGCAGTTTGAACACTGAAGCTTTCTTT

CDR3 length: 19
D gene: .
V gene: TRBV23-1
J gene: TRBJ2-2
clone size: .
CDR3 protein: CASSQLPPGDTTNTGELFF
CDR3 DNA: TGCGCCAGCAGTCAGCTCCCCCCTGGTGACACGACGAACACCGGGGAGCTGTTTTTT

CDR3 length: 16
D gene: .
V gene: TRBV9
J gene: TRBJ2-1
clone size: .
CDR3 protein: CASSVSVTDLYNEQFF
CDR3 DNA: TGTGCCAGCAGCGTGTCCGTTACCGACCTTTACAATGAGCAGTTCTTC

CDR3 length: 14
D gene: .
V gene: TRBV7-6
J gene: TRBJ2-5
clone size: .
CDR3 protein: CASSPRTLQETQYF
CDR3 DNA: TGTGCCAGCAGCCCCCGGACACTTCAAGAGACCCAGTACTTC

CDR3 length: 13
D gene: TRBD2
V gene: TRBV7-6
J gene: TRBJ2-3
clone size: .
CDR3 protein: CASSTQWTSPQYF
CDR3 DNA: TGTGCCAGCAGCACACAATGGACTAGCCCGCAGTATTTT

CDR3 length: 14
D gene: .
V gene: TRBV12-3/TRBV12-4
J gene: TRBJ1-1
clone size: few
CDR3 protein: CASSLGGAQTEAFF
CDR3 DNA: TGTGCCAGCAGTTTAGGGGGGGCTCAGACTGAAGCTTTCTTT

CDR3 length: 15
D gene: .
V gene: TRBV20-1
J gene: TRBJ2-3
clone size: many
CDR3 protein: CSARVKRASTDTQYF
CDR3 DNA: TGCAGTGCTAGAGTCAAGAGAGCTAGCACAGATACGCAGTATTTT

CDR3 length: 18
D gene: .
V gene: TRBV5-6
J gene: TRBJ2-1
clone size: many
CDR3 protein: CASSQAERRVLLYNEQFF
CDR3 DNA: TGTGCCAGCAGCCAAGCTGAGAGGAGGGTCCTCTTGTACAATGAGCAGTTCTTC

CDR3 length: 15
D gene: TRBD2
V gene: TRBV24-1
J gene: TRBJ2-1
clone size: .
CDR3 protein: CATSDPGTSGNEQFF
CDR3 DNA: TGTGCCACCAGTGATCCCGGGACTAGCGGCAATGAGCAGTTCTTC

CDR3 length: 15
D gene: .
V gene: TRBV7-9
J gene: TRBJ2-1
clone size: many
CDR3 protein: CASSLDGSGYNEQFF
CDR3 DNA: TGTGCCAGCAGCTTAGATGGTAGCGGCTACAATGAGCAGTTCTTC

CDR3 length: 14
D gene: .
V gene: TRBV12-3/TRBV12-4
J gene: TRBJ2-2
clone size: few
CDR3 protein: CASRRGAFTGELFF
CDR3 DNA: TGTGCCAGCAGAAGGGGGGCGTTCACCGGGGAGCTGTTTTTT

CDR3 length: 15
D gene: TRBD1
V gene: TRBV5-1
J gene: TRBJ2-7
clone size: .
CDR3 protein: CASSSRQGTRNEQYF
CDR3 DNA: TGCGCCAGCAGCTCTCGACAGGGCACTAGGAACGAGCAGTACTTC

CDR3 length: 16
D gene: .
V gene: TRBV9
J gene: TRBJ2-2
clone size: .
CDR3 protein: CASTYSGTRSPGELFF
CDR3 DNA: TGTGCCAGCACCTATTCCGGGACCCGTAGCCCCGGGGAGCTGTTTTTT

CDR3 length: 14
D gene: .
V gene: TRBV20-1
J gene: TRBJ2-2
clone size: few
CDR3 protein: CSASRGPGTGELFF
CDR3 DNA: TGCAGTGCTAGTCGAGGACCGGGCACCGGGGAGCTGTTTTTT

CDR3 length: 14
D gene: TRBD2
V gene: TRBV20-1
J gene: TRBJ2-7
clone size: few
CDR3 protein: CSADGGATHDEQYF
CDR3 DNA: TGCAGTGCGGACGGGGGGGCCACTCATGACGAGCAGTACTTC

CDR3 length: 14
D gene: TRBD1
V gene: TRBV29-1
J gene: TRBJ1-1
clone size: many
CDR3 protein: CSVEGDRGDTEAFF
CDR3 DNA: TGCAGCGTTGAAGGGGACAGGGGGGACACTGAAGCTTTCTTT

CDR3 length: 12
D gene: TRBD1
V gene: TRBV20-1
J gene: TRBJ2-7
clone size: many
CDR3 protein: CSAMDRGDEQYF
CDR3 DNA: TGCAGTGCTATGGACAGGGGAGACGAGCAGTACTTC

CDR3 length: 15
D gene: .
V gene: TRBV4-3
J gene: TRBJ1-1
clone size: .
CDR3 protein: CASSQEGQLNTEAFF
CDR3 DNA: TGCGCCAGCAGCCAAGAGGGGCAGCTGAACACTGAAGCTTTCTTT

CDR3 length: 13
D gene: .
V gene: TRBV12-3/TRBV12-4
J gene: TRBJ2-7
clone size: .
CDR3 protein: CASTGTRVYEQYF
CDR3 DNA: TGTGCCAGCACAGGGACCCGGGTCTACGAGCAGTACTTC

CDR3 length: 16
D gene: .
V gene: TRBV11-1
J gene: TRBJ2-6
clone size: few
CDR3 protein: CASSLATPSRANVLTF
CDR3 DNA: TGTGCCAGCAGCTTAGCGACACCCAGTAGGGCCAACGTCCTGACTTTC

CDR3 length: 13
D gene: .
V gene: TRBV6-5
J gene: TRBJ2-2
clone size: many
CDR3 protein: CASSYSTGGELFF
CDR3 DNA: TGTGCCAGCAGTTACTCGACCGGCGGGGAGCTGTTTTTT

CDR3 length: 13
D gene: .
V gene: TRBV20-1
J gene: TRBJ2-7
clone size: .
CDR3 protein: CSASPQGPYEQYF
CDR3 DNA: TGCAGTGCCTCGCCACAGGGCCCCTACGAGCAGTACTTC

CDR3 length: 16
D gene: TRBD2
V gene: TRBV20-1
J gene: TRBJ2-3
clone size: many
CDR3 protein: CSVGASGRAPADTQYF
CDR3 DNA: TGCAGTGTTGGGGCTAGCGGGAGGGCCCCGGCAGATACGCAGTATTTT

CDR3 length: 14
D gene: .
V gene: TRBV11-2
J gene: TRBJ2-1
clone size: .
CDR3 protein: CASSWGRTYNEQFF
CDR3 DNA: TGTGCCAGCAGCTGGGGCAGGACTTACAATGAGCAGTTCTTC

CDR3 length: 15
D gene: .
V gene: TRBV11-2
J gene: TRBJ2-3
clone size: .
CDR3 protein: CASSLAGSSTDTQYF
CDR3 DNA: TGTGCCAGCAGCTTGGCGGGGTCTAGCACAGATACGCAGTATTTT

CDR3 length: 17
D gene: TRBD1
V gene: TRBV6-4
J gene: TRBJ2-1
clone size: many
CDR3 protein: CASSEDRDPTSYNEQFF
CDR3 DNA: TGTGCCAGCAGTGAAGACAGGGACCCAACCTCCTACAATGAGCAGTTCTTC

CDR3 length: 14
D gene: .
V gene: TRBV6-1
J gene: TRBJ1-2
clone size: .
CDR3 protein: CASTFLGDRDGYTF
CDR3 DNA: TGTGCCAGCACCTTCCTCGGAGACAGAGACGGCTACACCTTC

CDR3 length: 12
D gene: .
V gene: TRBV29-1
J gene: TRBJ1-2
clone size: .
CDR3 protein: CSVEVRDYGYTF
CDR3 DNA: TGCAGCGTTGAAGTGAGGGACTATGGCTACACCTTC

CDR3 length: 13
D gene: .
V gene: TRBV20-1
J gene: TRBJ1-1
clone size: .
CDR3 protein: CSATGRTNTKAFF
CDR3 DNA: TGCAGTGCTACGGGACGGACGAACACTAAAGCTTTCTTT

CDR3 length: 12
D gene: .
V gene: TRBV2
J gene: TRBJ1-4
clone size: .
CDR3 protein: CASSERNEKLFF
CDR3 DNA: TGTGCCAGCAGTGAACGCAATGAAAAACTGTTTTTT

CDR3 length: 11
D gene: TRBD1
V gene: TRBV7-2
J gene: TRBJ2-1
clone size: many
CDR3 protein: CASSFGQGQFF
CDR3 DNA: TGTGCCAGCAGCTTCGGACAGGGGCAGTTCTTC

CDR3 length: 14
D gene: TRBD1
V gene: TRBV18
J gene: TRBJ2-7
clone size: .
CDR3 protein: CASSGTGLTYEQYF
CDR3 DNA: TGTGCCAGCTCCGGGACAGGGCTCACCTACGAGCAGTACTTC

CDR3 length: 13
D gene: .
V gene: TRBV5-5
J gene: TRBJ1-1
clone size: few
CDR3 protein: CASRNRLNTEAFF
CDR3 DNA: TGTGCCAGTCGCAACAGGCTTAACACTGAAGCTTTCTTT

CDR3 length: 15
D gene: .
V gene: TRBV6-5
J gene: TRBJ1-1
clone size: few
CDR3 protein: CASSYSYRRNTEAFF
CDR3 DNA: TGTGCCAGCAGTTACTCGTACAGGAGGAACACTGAAGCTTTCTTT

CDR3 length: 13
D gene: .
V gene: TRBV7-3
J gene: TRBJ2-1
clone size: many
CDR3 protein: CASSHGGYNEQFF
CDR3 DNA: TGTGCCAGCAGCCATGGAGGATACAATGAGCAGTTCTTC

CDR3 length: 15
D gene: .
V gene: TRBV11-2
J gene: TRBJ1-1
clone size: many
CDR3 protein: CASSFSPGGNTEAFF
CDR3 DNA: TGTGCCAGCAGCTTCAGTCCAGGTGGGAACACTGAAGCTTTCTTT

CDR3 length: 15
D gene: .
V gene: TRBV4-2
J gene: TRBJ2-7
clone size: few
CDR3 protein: CASSQGLAETYEQYF
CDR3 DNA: TGTGCCAGCAGCCAAGGCCTAGCTGAAACCTACGAGCAGTACTTC

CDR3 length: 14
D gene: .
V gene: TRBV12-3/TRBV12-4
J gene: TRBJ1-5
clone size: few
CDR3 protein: CASTRYRVGQPQHF
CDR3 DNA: TGTGCCAGCACCAGATACAGGGTCGGACAGCCCCAGCATTTT